A selection of T cell receptor beta chains follows, all from one sample in a study of neurological immune-mediated disorders. TCRdb fed the 5' RACE reads into MiXCR, producing one record per CDR3 protein. The data show about 16,000 distinct CDR3 sequences, with roughly 9% seen just once and around 40% held by the top ten. The specimen sequenced was CD8+ T cells from blood. The source of these receptors is a man in his forties or fifties in good health. CDR3s include the opening cysteine and the closing phenylalanine or tryptophan. A D gene is named only where the DNA matches it firmly. Size is stated as once, few, many or a size class.

CDR3 protein | CDR3 DNA | V gene | clone size | D gene | J gene
CASSPGTGDQETQYF | TGCGCCAGCAGCCCTGGGACAGGAGACCAAGAGACCCAGTACTTC | TRBV4-3 | many | TRBD1 | TRBJ2-5
CASSHTGTGRNEQFF | TGTGCCAGCAGCCACACCGGGACAGGGAGGAATGAGCAGTTCTTC | TRBV7-9 | many | TRBD1 | TRBJ2-1
CASSEASGYEQYF | TGTGCCAGCAGTGAAGCTAGCGGCTACGAGCAGTACTTC | TRBV6-4 | medium-sized | TRBD2 | TRBJ2-7
CASSFGTSGSYEQYF | TGCGCCAGCAGCTTTGGGACTAGCGGGAGTTACGAGCAGTACTTC | TRBV5-1 | many | TRBD2 | TRBJ2-7
CAWSSSGPYEQYF | TGTGCCTGGAGCAGTAGTGGGCCCTACGAGCAGTACTTC | TRBV30 | many | NA | TRBJ2-7
CASSGWTGEAYEQYF | TGTGCCAGCAGCGGTTGGACAGGGGAAGCCTACGAGCAGTACTTC | TRBV7-9 | many | TRBD1 | TRBJ2-7
CASSQETSGRGSYEQYF | TGTGCCAGCAGCCAGGAGACTAGCGGGAGAGGGTCCTACGAGCAGTACTTC | TRBV4-2 | many | TRBD2 | TRBJ2-7
CASSLSAGNTQYF | TGTGCCAGCAGCTTGTCTGCCGGCAACACGCAGTATTTT | TRBV5-6 | many | NA | TRBJ2-3
CASSLGQGAQPQHF | TGTGCCAGCAGTCTGGGACAGGGGGCACAGCCCCAGCATTTT | TRBV28 | many | TRBD1 | TRBJ1-5
CASSRGPSGSGNTGELFF | TGTGCCAGCAGCCGGGGACCCAGCGGGAGTGGGAACACCGGGGAGCTGTTTTTT | TRBV7-3 | many | TRBD2 | TRBJ2-2
CASSYVETGELFF | TGTGCCAGCAGTTACGTCGAAACCGGGGAGCTGTTTTTT | TRBV6-2/TRBV6-3 | many | NA | TRBJ2-2
CASSQDLRAGRASGGYTF | TGTGCCAGCAGCCAAGATCTCAGGGCCGGGCGCGCCTCGGGTGGCTACACCTTC | TRBV4-2 | many | NA | TRBJ1-2
CASSLAGGPPNEQFF | TGTGCCAGCAGTTTAGCGGGAGGGCCGCCCAATGAGCAGTTCTTC | TRBV27 | many | TRBD2 | TRBJ2-1
CASSFRGNEQFF | TGTGCCAGCAGCTTTAGGGGGAATGAGCAGTTCTTC | TRBV5-6 | many | NA | TRBJ2-1
CASSLISGSPHVEQYF | TGTGCCAGCAGTTTAATAAGCGGGAGCCCCCATGTGGAGCAGTACTTC | TRBV27 | many | TRBD2 | TRBJ2-7